This T cell receptor beta chain was captured by sequencing in a study of blood T cell repertoires in COVID-19. The wider study: Sample material is recorded as cDNA or gDNA derived from T cells, B-cell-depleted T cells, or PBMCs.

TCRdb's table, derived via immunoSEQ multiplex PCR, lists solely in-frame clones and lacks some. The profile shows 130,000 or so clones, 86% of them singletons. Looked up from germline, CDR1 is SSHAT and CDR2 is FNYEAQ (reference sequence). The CDR3 extends over 15 amino acids. In regard to this clone: Mismatch with germline at one junction end may stem from a read error.

This sequence originates from a woman aged 60 to 75 with acute or convalescent COVID-19. The material sequenced was peripheral blood. The V call is TRBV7-7, the J call TRBJ2-5, with TRBD2 matching over 9 bases. The CDR3 protein is CASSQGLAGLETQYF. In DNA form, the CDR3 reads TGTGCTAGCAGCCAGGGGCTAGCGGGGCTGGAGACCCAGTACTTC.